Shown below are 22 T cell receptor beta chains from a single sample sequenced in a study of shared clonotypes between healthy human individuals. Assay used: immunoSEQ multiplex PCR; TCRdb lists only in-frame clones, some missing. This sample has roughly 2 million clones, with around 96% found just once. Terminally differentiated effector memory CD45RA+ cells were excluded from the naive CD8 cells, which were CD45RO-negative and positively selected for CCR7. Sequencing used naive CD8+ T cells sorted from blood. These receptors were collected from a man between 18 and 35 years old in good health.

This rearrangement joins TRBV28 to TRBJ2-7, with a possible D match to TRBD1 (6 bases). Germline lookup yields CDR1 MDHEN and CDR2 SYDVKM. The V end was cut by 4 bases, the J end by 6 bases, with 22 bases between. There are 16 residues in the CDR3. This CDR3 reads CASSSTGTTGGGEQYF. The CDR3 DNA reads as TGTGCCAGCAGTTCTACTGGGACAACCGGAGGTGGCGAGCAGTACTTC.

This clone was seen a single time. The chain recombines TRBV5-5 with TRBJ2-7; D remains ambiguous. The germline V gene has CDR1 SGHKS and CDR2 YYEKEE (reference sequence). Trimming cost V 0 bases and J 6 bases, with 7 bases left between them. The CDR3 extends over 12 amino acids. The CDR3 bases are TGTGCCAGCAGCTTGGCTGGGATCGAGCAGTACTTC. It encodes CASSLAGIEQYF.

Concerning this clone itself: Other nucleotide sequences from this sample produce the same CDR3. The J gene is TRBJ2-7, the V gene TRBV7-9; no definite D call. V lost 1 base and J 4 bases, leaving 5 bases between the germline ends. CDR1 is SEHNR, CDR2 FQNEAQ, per germline (reference sequence). CDR3 length: 12 amino acids. For the CDR3, the DNA is TGTGCCAGCAGCTTAGATGATTACGAGCAGTACTTC. Translated: CASSLDDYEQYF.

This clone was found once. The chain's CDR3 is CAWSPSGTYEQYF. The CDR3, as DNA: TGTGCCTGGAGTCCTAGCGGGACCTACGAGCAGTACTTC. The rearrangement links TRBV30 to TRBJ2-7, with TRBD2 matching over 9 bases. With 2 bases clipped from V and 2 bases from J, the junction kept 1 base outside the gene matches. The CDR3 totals 13 residues. The germline V gene has CDR1 GTSNPN and CDR2 SVGIG (reference sequence).

The table lists this clone with a count of one. The rearrangement links TRBV4-3 to TRBJ2-7, with 7 positions matching TRBD2. V lost 0 bases, J lost 4 bases, and 9 bases stayed unmatched. This CDR3 comprises 16 residues. Germline V gene data show CDR1 as LGHNA and CDR2 as YSLEER. The CDR3 region is CASSQERGLGLYEQYF. The CDR3 region has the DNA TGCGCCAGCAGCCAAGAACGAGGACTAGGTCTATACGAGCAGTACTTC.

J is TRBJ2-7 and V is TRBV7-6; the D call may be TRBD1 or TRBD2 (5 bases each). CDR1 and CDR2 (germline): SGHVS, FNYEAQ. CDR3 length equals 15 residues. V shed 5 bases and J shed 3 bases, with 17 bases lying between them. The CDR3 loop is CASSPGGAGYYEQYF. CDR3 DNA sequence: TGTGCCAGCAGCCCGGGTGGGGCGGGCTACTACGAGCAGTACTTC. Looking up the rest from reference TRBV7-6 and TRBJ2-7 gives the full variable domain: GAGVSQSPRYKVTKRGQDVALRCDPISGHVSLYWYRQALGQGPEFLTYFNYEAQQDKSGLPNDRFSAERPEGSISTLTIQRTEQRDSAMYRCASSPGGAGYYEQYFGPGTRLTVT.

CDR3 sequence (DNA): TGTGCCAGCAGCGCCGGACAGGGGGGGACTGAAGCTTTCTTT. This codes for CASSAGQGGTEAFF. The V call is TRBV9, the J call TRBJ1-1, with 10 nucleotides matching TRBD1. The CDR3 sequence is 14 residues long. Germline CDR1 is SGDLS and CDR2 is YYNGEE. The V and J ends lost 3 bases and 5 bases, in that order; junction bases with no gene match: 4.

The chain joins TRBV28 to TRBJ1-1; 7 bases align to TRBD1. CDR3 length: 15 amino acids. V lost 3 bases to trimming and J lost 3 bases; unmatched junction nucleotides: 7. Germline CDR1 is MDHEN and CDR2 is SYDVKM. The CDR3 DNA is TGTGCCAGCAGTTTGACTGGACAGGCCGACACTGAAGCTTTCTTT. Protein sequence: CASSLTGQADTEAFF.

DNA of the CDR3: TGTGCCAGCAGTTTAATGTGGACAGCCCTCCGTCAGCCCCAGCATTTT. It codes for CASSLMWTALRQPQHF. The chain uses TRBV28 and TRBJ1-5, with D possibly TRBD1 on 6 matching bases. The CDR3 contains 16 residues. Germline V lookup: CDR1 MDHEN, CDR2 SYDVKM. V was clipped by 2 bases and J by 6 bases, with 17 bases between them.

V usage is TRBV13 and J usage is TRBJ2-3, with 10 positions matching TRBD2. The V gene's germline CDR1 is PRHDT and CDR2 FYEKMQ (reference sequence). The J segment lost 5 bases and the V segment lost 5 bases, leaving 10 bases of the junction unmatched. The CDR3 contains 16 residues. The CDR3 protein is CASSPRVAGGGDTQYF. CDR3 coding DNA: TGTGCCAGCAGCCCGCGGGTAGCGGGGGGAGGAGATACGCAGTATTTT.

The V gene is TRBV11-2, the J gene TRBJ2-1; D ambiguous. Germline CDR1 reads SGHAT; CDR2 reads FQNNGV. V lost 1 base to trimming and J lost 9 bases, with 10 bases between them. This CDR3 contains 13 residues. CDR3 DNA: TGTGCCAGCAGCTTAGTATTCGGGCGTGAGCAGTTCTTC. Translated, it gives CASSLVFGREQFF.

The chain employs TRBV9 and TRBJ1-1, with a tentative D call TRBD1 (6 bases). V lost 3 bases to trimming and J lost 6 bases, with 12 bases between them. CDR3 length: 13 amino acids. Germline V CDR1 and CDR2: SGDLS, YYNGEE. The CDR3 is CASSAVGGAEAFF. The CDR3 DNA is TGTGCCAGCAGCGCCGTAGGGGGGGCTGAAGCTTTCTTT.

The rearrangement joins TRBV30 to TRBJ1-1; 7 bases are shared with TRBD1. The V segment lost 0 bases and the J segment 4 bases; nucleotides outside the gene matches: 2. CDR1 is GTSNPN, CDR2 SVGIG, per germline (reference sequence). The CDR3 is 13 residues long. The CDR3: CAWSVHRGTEAFF. CDR3 sequence (DNA): TGTGCCTGGAGTGTCCACAGGGGCACTGAAGCTTTCTTT. The full variable domain, with the rest looked up from reference TRBV30 and TRBJ1-1, is SQTIHQWPATLVQPVGSPLSLECTVEGTSNPNLYWYRQAAGRGLQLLFYSVGIGQISSEVPQNLSASRPQDRQFILSSKKLLLSDSGFYLCAWSVHRGTEAFFGQGTRLTVV.

The V and J genes are TRBV6-5 and TRBJ1-1; D gene ambiguous. Germline V gives CDR1 MNHEY, CDR2 SVGAGI. Trimming stripped 0 bases from V and 0 bases from J, with 11 bases between. The CDR3 loop spans 16 amino acids. In DNA, the CDR3 is TGTGCCAGCAGTTACTCGTCTCTTTCCCTGAACACTGAAGCTTTCTTT. It is translated as CASSYSSLSLNTEAFF.

This chain connects TRBV7-6 to TRBJ2-3, with 9 positions matching TRBD2. In germline, CDR1 is SGHVS, CDR2 FNYEAQ. With 5 bases clipped from V and 4 bases from J, the junction kept 7 bases outside the gene matches. This CDR3 has 15 residues. The CDR3 DNA is TGTGCCAGCAGCGTACATAGCGGGAGTTCAGATACGCAGTATTTT. Its translation: CASSVHSGSSDTQYF.

The chain has TRBV7-9 and TRBJ2-3; TRBD1 matches at 8 bases. This CDR3 comprises 15 residues. The germline CDR1 and CDR2 sequences are SEHNR and FQNEAQ (reference sequence). The V and J ends lost 4 bases and 2 bases, in that order; junction bases with no gene match: 5. The CDR3 DNA is TGTGCCAGCAGCTCCTGGACAGGGACCACAGATACGCAGTATTTT. Amino acid sequence: CASSSWTGTTDTQYF. Drawing the rest from reference TRBV7-9 and TRBJ2-3, the complete variable domain is DTGVSQNPRHKITKRGQNVTFRCDPISEHNRLYWYRQTLGQGPEFLTYFQNEAQLEKSRLLSDRFSAERPKGSFSTLEIQRTEQGDSAMYLCASSSWTGTTDTQYFGPGTRLTVL.

This chain joins TRBV10-2 and TRBJ2-4; the match to TRBD1 covers 12 bases. CDR1 and CDR2 (germline): WSHSY, SAAADI. This CDR3 region has 15 residues. The trim removed 5 bases at V and 8 bases at J, leaving 7 bases unmatched. CDR3 sequence reads: CASSLSGTGGDIQYF. The CDR3 nucleotides are TGCGCCAGCAGTCTATCCGGGACAGGGGGCGACATTCAGTACTTC.

The V call is TRBV11-2, the J call TRBJ2-5; 10 nucleotides line up with TRBD2. Germline CDR1 reads SGHAT; CDR2 reads FQNNGV. V shed 4 bases, J shed 5 bases, and the junction held 10 bases outside the gene matches. This CDR3 is 16 amino acids long. The CDR3: CASSSGLASGSETQYF. CDR3 sequence (DNA): TGTGCCAGCAGCTCGGGACTAGCGAGTGGATCTGAGACCCAGTACTTC.

The J gene is TRBJ2-5, the V gene TRBV5-6, with TRBD1 as a possible D gene (6 bases). CDR3 length: 13 residues. Germline V gene lookup returns CDR1 SGHDT and CDR2 YYEEEE. V was clipped by 3 bases and J by 5 bases, with 11 bases between them. DNA for the CDR3: TGTGCCAGCAGCTCAGGGGACGAGGAGACCCAGTACTTC. It translates to CASSSGDEETQYF.

This chain uses TRBV7-6 with TRBJ2-5; either TRBD1 or TRBD2 may supply D (5 bases each). Trimming stripped 1 base from V and 3 bases from J, with 12 bases between. Germline loops: CDR1 SGHVS, CDR2 FNYEAQ. This CDR3 spans 15 amino acids. This chain's CDR3 is CASSLETEGKETQYF. The CDR3 bases are TGTGCCAGCAGCTTAGAAACTGAGGGGAAAGAGACCCAGTACTTC. Full variable domain (remainder filled in from reference TRBV7-6 and TRBJ2-5): GAGVSQSPRYKVTKRGQDVALRCDPISGHVSLYWYRQALGQGPEFLTYFNYEAQQDKSGLPNDRFSAERPEGSISTLTIQRTEQRDSAMYRCASSLETEGKETQYFGPGTRLLVL.

As for this clone: The sample holds other DNA sequences that translate to the same CDR3. The chain employs TRBV30 and TRBJ2-7; 12 bases are shared with TRBD2. The CDR3 covers 14 residues. The V and J ends lost 2 bases and 2 bases, in that order; junction bases with no gene match: 1. CDR1 and CDR2 from the germline V gene are GTSNPN and SVGIG (reference sequence). CDR3 DNA: TGTGCCTGGAGTCTAGCGGGAGGGCCCTACGAGCAGTACTTC. Translation: CAWSLAGGPYEQYF.

This rearrangement joins TRBV7-6 to TRBJ1-5; 7 positions match TRBD1. V lost 5 bases to trimming and J lost 2 bases; unmatched junction nucleotides: 9. CDR1 is SGHVS and CDR2 is FNYEAQ in the germline V gene. CDR3 size: 16 residues. The CDR3 sequence: CASSSGTAGGNQPQHF. CDR3 DNA sequence: TGTGCCAGCAGCAGCGGGACAGCCGGAGGCAATCAGCCCCAGCATTTT.